The T cell receptor (beta chain) under discussion was sequenced for a study of T cells in women clearing cervical HPV infection. Looking at the study overall: Case blood was drawn a median about 23 weeks after lesion detection.

Method: immunoSEQ multiplex PCR; TCRdb's copy keeps in-frame clones and lacks some. Recorded here are 30,000 to 35,000 clones; the top ten clones represent roughly 6.5%. Specimen: blood buffy coat. The sequence was collected from a woman aged 18 to 75 with a cervical HPV16 infection that either progressed to CIN3+ or cleared (not recorded which).

This CDR3 reads CSALRTSGGQETQYF. Incomplete CDR3 DNA: TGCAGTGCCCTACGGACTAGCGGGGGGCAAGAGACC. The chain employs TRBV20-1 and TRBJ2-5, with TRBD2 identical over 14 bases. Read data end 3 residues before the CDR3 end; the end is taken from the germline J gene. The V segment lost 6 bases and the J segment 2 bases; nucleotides outside the gene matches: 5. CDR1 is DFQATT and CDR2 is SNEGSKA in the germline V gene (reference sequence). This CDR3 region has 15 residues.